Listed here are 14 T cell receptor beta chains from one sample, sequenced in a study of memory B cells and T cells in multiple sclerosis. The antigens of these receptors remain unknown. TCRdb's table, derived via immunoSEQ multiplex PCR, lists solely in-frame clones and lacks some. The profile shows some 48,000 clones, more than 65% of them singletons. Stimulus-free culture yielded autoproliferating CFSE-dim and non-proliferating CFSE-high T cells, each sequenced separately. Pooled replicate wells came from approximately 5x10^7 CFSE-labeled PBMCs cultured around seven days without stimulus. Sequences were obtained from PBMCs from blood kept in culture. The receptors stem from a human donor with multiple sclerosis.

The chain joins TRBV11-2 to TRBJ2-7, with D maybe TRBD2 (6 bases). This CDR3 region has 16 residues. Trimming shortened V by 1 base and J by 5 bases, and 18 bases separated the two germline ends. Germline V gene sequence: CDR1 SGHAT, CDR2 FQNNGV. The CDR3 nucleotides are TGTGCCAGCAGCTTAGGGGAGGTAGGGTTAGGGGACGAGCAGTACTTC. The encoded protein is CASSLGEVGLGDEQYF.

The V gene is TRBV7-8, the J gene TRBJ1-4, with 11 bases matching TRBD1. The length of the CDR3 is 18 residues. CDR1 is SGHVS, CDR2 FQNEAQ, per germline. V gave up 4 bases and J gave up 3 bases; unmatched junction bases: 10. CDR3 DNA sequence: TGTGCCAGCAGCTCGGACAGGGGGCGGGTGAAGGCTAATGAAAAACTGTTTTTT. This translates into CASSSDRGRVKANEKLFF. The entire variable domain, with the rest obtained from reference TRBV7-8 and TRBJ1-4, is as follows: GAGVSQSPRYKVAKRGQDVALRCDPISGHVSLFWYQQALGQGPEFLTYFQNEAQLDKSGLPSDRFFAERPEGSVSTLKIQRTQQEDSAVYLCASSSDRGRVKANEKLFFGSGTQLSVL.

This chain uses TRBV5-1 with TRBJ2-1; D is possibly TRBD2 (6 bases). CDR1 is SGHRS, CDR2 YFSETQ, per germline. The CDR3 sequence is 16 residues long. V was cut by 2 bases and J by 1 base, with 13 bases left in between. The CDR3 region is CASSFRLENSYNEQFF. Written as DNA, the CDR3 is TGCGCCAGCAGCTTCCGACTAGAGAATTCCTACAATGAGCAGTTCTTC.

This clone came up a few times. The chain joins TRBV4-2 to TRBJ1-6; 9 bases are shared with TRBD1. The V and J ends lost 0 bases and 1 base, in that order; junction bases with no gene match: 7. The germline CDR1 and CDR2 sequences are LGHNA and YNFKEQ. The CDR3 is made up of 19 amino acids. The CDR3 here is CASSQDRDRASSYNSPLHF. CDR3 sequence (DNA): TGTGCCAGCAGCCAAGATAGGGACAGGGCAAGTTCCTATAATTCACCCCTCCACTTT.

The rearrangement uses TRBV10-2 and TRBJ2-3; D not resolved. The CDR3 is 12 amino acids. The ends were cut back, 4 bases at V and 3 bases at J, with 5 bases in the middle. Germline lookup yields CDR1 WSHSY and CDR2 SAAADI. In DNA form, the CDR3 reads TGCGCCAGCAGTGCCGGAACAGATACGCAGTATTTT. It specifies CASSAGTDTQYF.

The V and J genes are TRBV15 and TRBJ1-2, with D possibly TRBD1 on 5 matching bases. The CDR3 extends over 12 amino acids. V was clipped by 2 bases and J by 4 bases, with 5 bases between them. Germline lookup yields CDR1 LNHNV and CDR2 YYDKDF (reference sequence). The CDR3 protein is CATSRQGYGYTF. As DNA, the CDR3 is TGTGCCACCAGCAGACAGGGCTATGGCTACACCTTC.

The chain uses TRBV4-2 and TRBJ2-7; the D gene is possibly TRBD2 (6 bases). This CDR3 comprises 13 residues. V dropped 2 bases and J dropped 7 bases, with 12 bases sitting between them. The germline gives CDR1 LGHNA, CDR2 YNFKEQ. The CDR3 here is CASSQSGVGEQYF. The CDR3 region has the DNA TGTGCCAGCAGCCAATCGGGGGTGGGAGAGCAGTACTTC.

The V call is TRBV7-9, the J call TRBJ1-4, with TRBD1 matching 9 bases. The CDR3 loop spans 16 amino acids. The V and J ends lost 5 bases and 6 bases, in that order; junction bases with no gene match: 10. The V gene's germline CDR1 is SEHNR and CDR2 FQNEAQ (reference sequence). CDR3 sequence (DNA): TGTGCCAGCAGCGAACCCGATTGGGACAGGGATGAAAAACTGTTTTTT. Its translation is CASSEPDWDRDEKLFF.

The chain carries TRBV5-1 and TRBJ1-2, with a weak D call TRBD1 (5 bases). Germline CDR1 is SGHRS and CDR2 is YFSETQ. CDR3 length: 14 amino acids. Trimming removed 4 bases at V and 3 bases at J, with 13 bases between. The CDR3 nucleotides are TGCGCCAGCAGCGGCATTGGGGGGGACTATGGCTACACCTTC. Translation gives CASSGIGGDYGYTF.

J is TRBJ2-7 and V is TRBV27; D not resolved. Germline-derived CDR1 and CDR2 are MNHEY and SMNVEV (reference sequence). Trimming left V 0 bases short and J 3 bases short, with 9 bases between. This CDR3 is built from 14 residues. CDR3 protein: CASSLSLNSYEQYF. DNA of the CDR3: TGTGCCAGCAGTTTATCCCTAAACAGCTACGAGCAGTACTTC.

This sequence joins TRBV6-1 and TRBJ1-5, with unresolved D. The CDR3 loop spans 16 amino acids. V gave up 2 bases and J gave up 5 bases, with 16 bases separating them. Germline CDR1 MNHNS, CDR2 SASEGT. DNA of the CDR3: TGTGCCAGCAGTGAAATTGGTCAGCCGTCGGATCAGCCCCAGCATTTT. Its translation: CASSEIGQPSDQPQHF.

V gene TRBV4-1 combines with J gene TRBJ2-5; D ambiguous. The assigned J gene may be wrong: the sequence end matches TRBJ2-7 better. Germline loops: CDR1 MGHRA, CDR2 YSYEKL. This CDR3 is 15 amino acids long. CDR3 sequence (DNA): TGCGCCAGCAGCCAAAGTCGCCAGAGCTCCTACGAGCAGTACTTC. Translating gives CASSQSRQSSYEQYF.

As concerns this clone: The sample contains more than one DNA sequence encoding this CDR3. This chain links TRBV28 with TRBJ2-1; D is uncertain. The CDR3 has 10 amino acids. Germline CDR1 and CDR2: MDHEN and SYDVKM. V lost 4 bases and J lost 9, with 4 bases in between. The chain's CDR3 is CASSSIEQFF. The CDR3 nucleotides are TGTGCCAGCAGTTCCATTGAGCAGTTCTTC. Variable domain in full (rest from reference TRBV28 and TRBJ2-1): DVKVTQSSRYLVKRTGEKVFLECVQDMDHENMFWYRQDPGLGLRLIYFSYDVKMKEKGDIPEGYSVSREKKERFSLILESASTNQTSMYLCASSSIEQFFGPGTRLTVL.

The rearrangement joins TRBV5-4 to TRBJ2-7; 7 positions match TRBD1. The CDR3 totals 15 residues. The germline gives CDR1 SGHNT, CDR2 YYREEE (reference sequence). With 4 bases clipped from V and 0 bases from J, the junction kept 7 bases outside the gene matches. CDR3 in amino acids: CASSVTGDRSYEQYF. CDR3 DNA sequence: TGTGCCAGCAGCGTTACAGGGGATCGCTCCTACGAGCAGTACTTC.